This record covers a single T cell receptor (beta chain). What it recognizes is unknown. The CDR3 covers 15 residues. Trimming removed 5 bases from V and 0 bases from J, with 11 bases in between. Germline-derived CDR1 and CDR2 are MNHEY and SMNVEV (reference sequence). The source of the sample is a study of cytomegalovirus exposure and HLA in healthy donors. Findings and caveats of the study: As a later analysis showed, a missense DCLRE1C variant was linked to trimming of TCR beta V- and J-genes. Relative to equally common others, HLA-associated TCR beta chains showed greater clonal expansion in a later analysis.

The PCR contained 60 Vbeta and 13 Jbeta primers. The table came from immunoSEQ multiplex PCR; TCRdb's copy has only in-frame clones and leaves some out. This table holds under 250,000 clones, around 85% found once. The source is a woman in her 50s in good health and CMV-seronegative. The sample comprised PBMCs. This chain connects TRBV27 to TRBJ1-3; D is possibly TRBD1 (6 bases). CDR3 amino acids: CASSLRGGSGNTIYF. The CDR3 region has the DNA TGTGCCAGCAGTCTGAGGGGGGGCTCTGGAAACACCATATATTTT.